This T cell receptor beta chain was observed in a study of Graves' ophthalmopathy and Graves' hyperthyroidism (dated by TCRdb to the late 2010s). Background on the whole study: Peripheral blood was collected at initial diagnosis, before any treatment. To explore V-J signatures that separate ophthalmopathy from hyperthyroidism, a discovery set of 95 to 100 patients was enrolled, consisting of roughly 45 with ophthalmopathy and around 57 with stable hyperthyroidism. In total, 135 blood samples were TCR-sequenced: some 43 ophthalmopathy, some 80 hyperthyroidism and some 17 hyperthyroidism-to-ophthalmopathy patients. An independent validation cohort was composed of around 19 hyperthyroidism patients and around 15 patients who later progressed from hyperthyroidism to ophthalmopathy. Following sampling, methimazole starting at 30 mg daily was administered to hyperthyroidism patients, and high-dose intravenous methylprednisolone was administered to ophthalmopathy patients. In roughly 6 hyperthyroidism patients, T-cell repertoires of thyroid tissue and blood were compared. The roughly 100 discovery patients were randomly divided into training and test sets at a 7:3 ratio. The study used TCR beta repertoire signatures to distinguish Graves' ophthalmopathy from Graves' hyperthyroidism and to predict progression to ophthalmopathy. What the study reported, not specific to this receptor: No statistical method was used to predetermine the sample size, and group allocation was not hidden from the investigators. In cross-validation, the 13-signature model distinguished ophthalmopathy from stable hyperthyroidism with just over 85% sensitivity and 81.08% specificity, while in the test set the corresponding values were about 79% and 69%. In validation, the model predicted ophthalmopathy progression with about 70% sensitivity and 72.22% specificity; 12 predicted patients were CT-confirmed with GO in a median of 6.5 months. Among expanded thyroid clonotypes with frequency above 0.001, most also showed up in blood, which suggests that blood repertoires may reflect the thyroid immune response.

CDR3 length: 14 amino acids, cysteine to phenylalanine. Of the read, only the CDR3 DNA is kept; its 42 bases are in frame from base 1. As encoded in the germline V gene, CDR1 is SNHLY while CDR2 is FYNNEI. The junction shows trimming of 3 bases on V and 2 bases on J, plus 11 bases between the germline ends. In regard to this clonotype: No cognate antigen has been identified for it. Base qualities are not at hand, and no much larger clone is one base apart.

For repertoire sequencing, TCR beta CDR3 regions were amplified from RNA transcripts. A first-round RT-PCR used HTBI primers with the Qiagen OneStep RT-PCR kit, followed by a second-round multiplex PCR, size selection and purification. Libraries were sequenced paired-end with 100 bp reads on an Illumina HiSeq2000. The authors processed their data as follows. SOAPnuke was used to process the reads, removing any read that contained adapters or uncalled bases, had a mean Phred below 15, or lacked an exact match to the constant primer or identifier. COPE v1.2.5 was used to merge the high-quality paired reads. Each unique nucleotide sequence was defined as a clonotype, and clonotypes were aligned to IMGT TRB V, D and J references with MiTCR v1.1. Analysis was restricted to V-J combinations with a frequency above 0.0001, which covered 99.2% of repertoires. A TCR clonal expansion and chaos score per V-J combination was defined as the ratio of F50 clonal expansion to chaos observed in the TCRdist matrix. Welch's t-statistics and random forest were used to reduce features to approximately 13 V-J combinations, which were fed into a naive Bayes classifier. The similarity between thyroid and blood repertoires was quantified using the Morisita-Horn index. TCRdb trimmed the raw reads at Q25, called clones with MiXCR and kept productive beta chains. Rows matching on CDR3 protein sequence are summarized as one entry with the most common DNA and genes. The V and J calls were not made by the authors but by TCRdb's processing. Within this sample are 300,000 to 500,000 distinct CDR3 sequences, with approximately 15% of them counted one time only. Of the sample, approximately 7% is held by the ten largest clones.

Hyperthyroidism was considered stable if no progression to ophthalmopathy occurred within 18 months of follow-up. Patients with hyperthyroidism were aged 18 to 65 years, had been newly diagnosed, and had a disease duration of less than 2 months. Anyone with other autoimmune diseases, uncontrolled infections, pregnancy or lactation was excluded from the study. Diagnosis was based on clinical symptoms, serum thyroxine, TRAb, thyroid ultrasound and orbital computed tomography. PBMCs were isolated from about 9.2 ml of fresh peripheral blood by Ficoll-Paque density gradient centrifugation. Total RNA was extracted using Trizol reagent, and RNA quality was checked on an Agilent 2100 Bioanalyzer.

This TCR derives from a woman aged 18-29 years with stable Graves' hyperthyroidism. Donor details come from another sample of the same person, matched by shared clones. The sequence links TRBV2 to TRBJ2-7; D gene: possibly TRBD2, on 6 matching bases. Sequenced input: peripheral blood. This receptor has the CDR3 CASSEVGGTYEQYF. DNA sequence: TGTGCCAGCAGTGAGGTGGGGGGAACCTACGAGCAGTACTTC.